This paragraph reports one T cell receptor (beta chain). The target of this receptor is not known. The record has no base qualities; no much larger clone is one base away. The CDR3 runs 14 residues from the cysteine to the phenylalanine. The DNA shown is the 42-base CDR3, in frame from base 1. Trimming at the junction amounts to 1 base on V and 0 bases on J, and the germline ends lie 7 bases apart. Per the germline V gene, LGHNT is the CDR1 and FRNRAP is the CDR2. These data come from a study of Tregs in tolerant kidney transplant recipients (dated 2019 in TCRdb). General notes on the study: The study applied TCRbeta sequencing to find donor-specific regulatory T cells before combined kidney and bone marrow transplantation and then followed those same cells after transplant.

The transplants used related donors along with nonmyeloablative bone marrow transplantation, and in the human trials mixed chimerism was transient. Unstimulated Tregs (CD4+CD25+CD127-), CD4+ non-Tregs (CD4+CD25-), CD4 and CD8 cells were FACS-sorted from thawed PBMCs. The patients were several recipients of combined kidney and bone marrow transplants from the ITN036ST trial, and samples were available only from these trial subjects. Healthy control blood was processed by Ficoll density gradient to PBMCs and cryopreserved; patient PBMCs were collected before and after transplant. For TCRbeta CDR3 sequencing, genomic DNA was extracted from sorted cells using the QIAGEN DNeasy Blood and Tissue Kit. High-throughput TCRbeta CDR3 sequencing was carried out commercially through immunoSEQ, with PCR amplification with bias correction and internal controls included. The authors processed their data as follows. A unique productive TCRbeta sequence was defined by the CDR3 nucleotide sequence when primers matched, and otherwise by the CDR3 amino acid sequence together with the Vbeta and Jbeta genes. To correct for sorting error, sequences found in more than one sorted population at a frequency ratio of 2:1 or less were discarded, and the remaining shared sequences were assigned to the population with the higher frequency. Donor-reactive sequences were defined as at least 5-fold expanded in CFSE-low cells versus unstimulated cells, with frequency of at least 0.01% in CFSE-low cells. Jensen-Shannon divergence calculated on the top 100 TCRbeta sequences ranked by frequency was used to measure repertoire divergence. For samples with multiple sequencing runs, sorting error was corrected in each run separately before the runs were combined. Not all clones reach the TCRdb copy of this immuneACCESS table, which keeps in-frame sequences only. Checked studies attribute under half of the gap to unresolved V genes and leave the rest unexplained. V and J calls and clone size are as listed in that table; D and trimming were resolved from the DNA. Counted in this sample were nearly 50,000 clones; roughly nine tenths of them appeared once. Of the sample, about a sixth falls within the top ten clones.

Findings and caveats that apply to the study as a whole: Because the study included only a small number of patients, the results must be confirmed in larger populations and under other immunosuppression protocols. The most biologically relevant and donor-specific TCRbeta repertoire appeared to be identified by expanding Tregs with activated donor B cells. In tolerant patients, donor-specific Tregs expanded more than Tregs overall, which suggests antigen-driven rather than nonspecific expansion. Although technical replication error seemed to be minimal, the question of biological reproducibility was not addressed directly. For some patients the PCR primers changed over time, which made it impossible to compare the samples from those patients at the nucleotide level.

The rearranged segments are TRBV12-5 and TRBJ2-7; the D region possibly corresponds to TRBD1 (5 bases align). This receptor was identified in a human patient who received a combined kidney and bone marrow transplant. Following a transplant, some T cells may be graft donor cells, not patient cells. The input for sequencing was CD8+ T cells from blood (PBMCs), taken 12 months after the transplant. The CDR3 region reads CASGLGGSSYEQYF. The bases are TGTGCTAGTGGTTTGGGGGGCAGCTCCTACGAGCAGTACTTC.